The sequence of this TCR beta chain was determined in a study of blood T cell repertoires in COVID-19. Residents of 20 to 25 US areas, aged roughly 18 to 89 years, made up the participants. Per the original methods: Estimation of nucleated cell counts relied on the amplification of reference gene primers. This table comes from immunoSEQ multiplex PCR, and its TCRdb copy is limited to in-frame clones, with some not included. That table furnishes V, J and clone size, whereas the DNA furnished D and trimming. The sample consists of 150,000 to 200,000 clones, roughly three quarters of them appearing once. CDR1 is SNHLY, CDR2 FYNNEI, per germline. V was clipped by 6 bases and J by 6 bases; unmatched bases: 8. The CDR3 has 14 amino acids.

This clonotype was sampled from a man aged 55-75 years who had been exposed to COVID-19. The sample was PBMCs or T cells enriched from blood (not recorded which). The chain uses TRBV2 and TRBJ1-3; TRBD1 matches 7 bases. The CDR3 reads CASRATGPLNTIYF. The CDR3 region has the DNA TGTGCCAGCAGGGCGACAGGGCCCCTAAACACCATATATTTT. The variable domain in full, completed from reference TRBV2 and TRBJ1-3, reads EPEVTQTPSHQVTQMGQEVILRCVPISNHLYFYWYRQILGQKVEFLVSFYNNEISEKSEIFDDQFSVERPDGSNFTLKIRSTKLEDSAMYFCASRATGPLNTIYFGEGSWLTVV.